Presented here are 20 T cell receptor beta chains from one specimen sequenced in a study of blood T cell repertoires in COVID-19. Assay: immunoSEQ multiplex PCR; the TCRdb copy retains only in-frame clones and omits some. The data show some 28,000 clones, 65% to 90% seen once. The sample taken for sequencing was peripheral blood. The receptors stem from a human donor in a cohort sampled during active COVID-19.

The rearrangement joins TRBV7-2 to TRBJ2-5, with a tentative D call TRBD1 (6 bases). Trimming left V 6 bases short and J 1 base short, with 15 bases between. The CDR3 extends over 15 amino acids. CDR1 is SGHTA, CDR2 FQGNSA, per germline. The chain's CDR3 is CASRRLGAPQETQYF. The CDR3 DNA sequence: TGTGCCAGCAGACGCCTGGGGGCCCCCCAAGAGACCCAGTACTTC.

The chain recombines TRBV5-1 with TRBJ2-2; 7 bases are shared with TRBD1. V dropped 3 bases and J dropped 3; count of bases not matched to a gene: 5. Germline V gives CDR1 SGHRS, CDR2 YFSETQ. There are 15 residues in the CDR3. CDR3 nucleotides: TGCGCCAGCAGCTCCGACAGGGTGGACACCGGGGAGCTGTTTTTT. It translates to CASSSDRVDTGELFF.

The CDR3 DNA reads TGTGCCAGCTCACCATCCATCGGGCGGGAGAATGGCTACACCTTC. Its translation is CASSPSIGRENGYTF. V is TRBV18 and J is TRBJ1-2; D remains ambiguous. The CDR3 has 15 residues. Trimming shortened V by 2 bases and J by 6 bases, and 16 bases separated the two germline ends. CDR1 and CDR2 (germline): KGHSH, LQKENI.

The chain joins TRBV5-1 to TRBJ2-5; D is perhaps TRBD1 (6 bases). CDR3 length: 12 residues. The V end was cut by 0 bases, the J end by 10 bases, with 10 bases between. The germline gives CDR1 SGHRS, CDR2 YFSETQ. CDR3 DNA: TGCGCCAGCAGCTTGGACCAGGGGATCCAGTACTTC. Amino acids: CASSLDQGIQYF.

This sequence joins TRBV7-2 and TRBJ2-3, with D possibly being TRBD1 (6 bases). Trimming left V 3 bases short and J 4 bases short, with 11 bases between. CDR1 and CDR2 from the germline V gene are SGHTA and FQGNSA. The CDR3 consists of 14 residues. CDR3 protein: CASSFRRGPDTQYF. The CDR3 bases are TGTGCCAGCAGCTTTCGCAGGGGCCCAGATACGCAGTATTTT.

V is TRBV25-1 and J is TRBJ1-2; maybe TRBD1 (5 bases). The CDR3 is made up of 16 amino acids. The V gene's germline CDR1 is MGHDK and CDR2 SYGVNS. Trimming removed 3 bases at V and 4 bases at J, with 18 bases between. CDR3 DNA sequence: TGTGCCAGCAGTGATGCCCGGGTTTTAAGGGGCTATGGCTACACCTTC. Amino acids: CASSDARVLRGYGYTF.

This chain links TRBV2 with TRBJ2-1, with 15 nucleotides matching TRBD2. The CDR3 totals 17 residues. Germline V gene lookup returns CDR1 SNHLY and CDR2 FYNNEI. V lost 7 bases, J lost 5 bases, and 9 bases stayed unmatched. CDR3 sequence reads: CASTLKGLAGGHNEQFF. Written as DNA, the CDR3 is TGTGCCAGCACCCTAAAGGGACTAGCGGGGGGACACAATGAGCAGTTCTTC.

The chain combines TRBV7-3 with TRBJ2-1; 8 bases match TRBD1. This CDR3 has 15 residues. V dropped 5 bases and J dropped 4; count of bases not matched to a gene: 7. From germline, CDR1 is SGHTA and CDR2 FQGTGA. CDR3 loop: CASSSDRGGYNEQFF. Written as DNA, the CDR3 is TGTGCCAGCAGCAGTGACAGGGGTGGGTACAATGAGCAGTTCTTC.

This chain joins TRBV5-1 and TRBJ2-7; 7 bases fit TRBD1. Unmatched junction bases numbered 9, after V lost 5 bases and J lost 4 bases. Germline V gene lookup returns CDR1 SGHRS and CDR2 YFSETQ. The CDR3 has 14 amino acids. As DNA, the CDR3 is TGCGCCAGCAGTTCCCTGACAGGGTCTTACGAGCAGTACTTC. Translated: CASSSLTGSYEQYF.

The rearrangement uses TRBV15 and TRBJ1-3, with 8 bases that match TRBD1. The CDR3 has 18 residues. CDR1 and CDR2 from the germline V gene are LNHNV and YYDKDF (reference sequence). Trimming at V came to 2 bases and at J to 4 bases, leaving 13 bases not matched to a gene. The CDR3 spells CATSRSRDRRRVGNTIYF. In DNA form, the CDR3 reads TGTGCCACCAGCAGATCCCGGGACAGGAGGAGGGTGGGAAACACCATATATTTT.

J is TRBJ2-7 and V is TRBV7-6; a possible D gene is TRBD2 (6 bases). Trimming removed 1 base at V and 0 bases at J, with 22 bases between. Germline CDR1 reads SGHVS; CDR2 reads FNYEAQ. The CDR3 is made up of 19 amino acids. In DNA form, the CDR3 reads TGTGCCAGCAGCTTAGAACCGACTTTTGGAGGGGCGAGCTCCTACGAGCAGTACTTC. Translated, it gives CASSLEPTFGGASSYEQYF.

This chain connects TRBV6-2 or TRBV6-3 to TRBJ1-4; possibly TRBD1 for D (6 bases). The CDR3 is made up of 13 amino acids. Germline CDR1 reads MNHEY; CDR2 reads SVGEGT. The V end was cut by 4 bases, the J end by 7 bases, with 10 bases between. CDR3 nucleotides: TGTGCCAGCAGTTCGGGGACATTTGAAAAACTGTTTTTT. The encoded protein is CASSSGTFEKLFF.

The J gene is TRBJ2-3, the V gene TRBV24-1; TRBD2 matches 8 bases. This CDR3 comprises 16 residues. Germline V gene sequence: CDR1 KGHDR, CDR2 SFDVKD. Trimming removed 3 bases from V and 2 bases from J; junction bases left unmatched: 6. The CDR3 spells CATSDPEAGDTDTQYF. CDR3 DNA sequence: TGTGCCACCAGTGATCCGGAAGCGGGGGACACAGATACGCAGTATTTT.

This clone was detected once. V gene TRBV6-6 combines with J gene TRBJ2-4; TRBD1 matches at 7 bases. The CDR3 totals 14 residues. Germline trimming cut 6 bases from V and 1 base from J; bases unmatched to any gene: 3. Germline V gene data show CDR1 as MNHNY and CDR2 as SVGAGI (reference sequence). The CDR3 sequence is CASRQGMAKNIQYF. Written as DNA, the CDR3 is TGTGCCAGCAGACAGGGGATGGCCAAAAACATTCAGTACTTC.

The CDR3 coding sequence is TGTGCCAGCTCACCCCAGGGGAAAGGCTCCTATAATTCACCCCTCCACTTT. Protein sequence: CASSPQGKGSYNSPLHF. This chain joins TRBV18 and TRBJ1-6; tentative D call: TRBD1 (6 bases). Looked up from germline, CDR1 is KGHSH and CDR2 is LQKENI. The V and J ends lost 3 bases and 0 bases respectively, with 12 bases between them. The CDR3 is 17 amino acids.

The rearrangement joins TRBV9 to TRBJ2-4; 7 positions match TRBD1. V lost 4 bases and J lost 0; bases outside the gene matches: 10. Germline V gives CDR1 SGDLS, CDR2 YYNGEE. The CDR3 is 17 residues long. CDR3: CASSPRDRELAKNIQYF. In DNA, the CDR3 is TGTGCCAGCAGCCCCCGGGACAGAGAATTAGCCAAAAACATTCAGTACTTC.

This clone appeared a single time. The chain carries TRBV27 and TRBJ1-5; perhaps TRBD1 as D (5 bases). CDR3 size: 17 residues. V dropped 3 bases and J dropped 5 bases, with 20 bases sitting between them. CDR1 is MNHEY and CDR2 is SMNVEV in the germline V gene (reference sequence). The DNA for the CDR3 is TGTGCCAGCAGTTTTATTACGGTGGAGGGGACGCATCAGCCCCAGCATTTT. It encodes CASSFITVEGTHQPQHF.

The V and J genes are TRBV19 and TRBJ2-4, with 9 nucleotides matching TRBD1. The CDR3 runs to 16 residues. Trimming removed 6 bases from V and 0 bases from J; junction bases left unmatched: 6. Germline CDR1 reads LNHDA; CDR2 reads SQIVND (reference sequence). The CDR3 protein is CASRPGQGEAKNIQYF. The CDR3 DNA follows: TGTGCCAGTAGACCGGGACAGGGAGAAGCCAAAAACATTCAGTACTTC.

This chain uses TRBV18 with TRBJ2-5; TRBD1 might be the D (6 bases). Germline CDR1 and CDR2: KGHSH and LQKENI. The CDR3 contains 14 residues. Trimming stripped 4 bases from V and 1 base from J, with 10 bases between. The CDR3 sequence: CASSLPGVQETQYF. CDR3 DNA sequence: TGTGCCAGCTCACTTCCAGGGGTCCAAGAGACCCAGTACTTC.

The chain carries TRBV11-3 and TRBJ2-1; TRBD2 matches at 10 bases. Germline V lookup: CDR1 SGHNT, CDR2 YENEEA. The CDR3 runs 15 residues. Trimming cost V 5 bases and J 2 bases; bases outside gene matches: 3. Here the CDR3 reads CASSTGTSAYNEQFF. The CDR3 region has the DNA TGTGCCAGCAGCACCGGGACTAGCGCCTACAATGAGCAGTTCTTC.